This section outlines one T cell receptor (beta chain) sequence together with its context. This sample stems from a study of CD8 T cells in Susac syndrome. With random hexamers, reverse transcription was performed on about 0.5 to 1 ug of RNA. The method of amplification for TCR beta CDR3 was immunoSEQ multiplex PCR, covering 54 Vbeta and 13 Jbeta. Each CDR3 protein is one row after TCRdb ran MiXCR on the immunoSEQ multiplex PCR reads. The data show tens of thousands of distinct CDR3 sequences, 93% seen once. Treatment-naive patients with stable or active relapsing-remitting disease served as multiple sclerosis controls. The CDR3 is made up of 14 amino acids. Germline V gives CDR1 SEHNR, CDR2 FQNEAQ (reference sequence). Trimming left V 5 bases short and J 2 bases short, with 13 bases between.

The sample was CD8+ T cells from PBMCs. V and J are TRBV7-9 and TRBJ2-7; weak D call: TRBD1 (6 bases). This receptor was obtained from a human donor with multiple sclerosis. The DNA of the CDR3 is TGTGCCAGCAGCCCAACCGACAGGACCTACGAGCAGTACTTC. Protein sequence: CASSPTDRTYEQYF.